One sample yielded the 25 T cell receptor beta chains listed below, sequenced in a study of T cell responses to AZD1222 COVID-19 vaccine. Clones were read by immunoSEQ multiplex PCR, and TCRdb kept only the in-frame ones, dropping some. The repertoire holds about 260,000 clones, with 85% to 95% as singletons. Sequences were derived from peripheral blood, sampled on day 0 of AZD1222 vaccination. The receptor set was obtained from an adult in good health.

The CDR3 DNA is TGCAGTGCTAGTACCAATCTTGGAAACACCATATATTTT. Protein: CSASTNLGNTIYF. J is TRBJ1-3 and V is TRBV20-1; D uncertain. V was pared by 3 bases and J by 3 bases, with 9 bases between. This CDR3 is 13 amino acids long. Germline CDR1 DFQATT, CDR2 SNEGSKA (reference sequence).

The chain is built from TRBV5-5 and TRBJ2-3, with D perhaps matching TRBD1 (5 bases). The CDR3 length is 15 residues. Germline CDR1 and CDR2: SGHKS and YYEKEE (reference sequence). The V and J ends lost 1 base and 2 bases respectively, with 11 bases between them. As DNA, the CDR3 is TGTGCCAGCAGCTTGCGAACAGGTCTCACAGATACGCAGTATTTT. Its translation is CASSLRTGLTDTQYF.

CDR3 in amino acids: CAIQGPSTDTQYF. CDR3 in DNA: TGTGCCATTCAGGGACCTAGCACAGATACGCAGTATTTT. J is TRBJ2-3 and V is TRBV28; the D call may be TRBD1 or TRBD2 (5 bases each). Germline assignment: CDR1 MDHEN and CDR2 SYDVKM. V was cut by 10 bases and J by 0 bases, with 11 bases left in between. The CDR3 totals 13 residues.

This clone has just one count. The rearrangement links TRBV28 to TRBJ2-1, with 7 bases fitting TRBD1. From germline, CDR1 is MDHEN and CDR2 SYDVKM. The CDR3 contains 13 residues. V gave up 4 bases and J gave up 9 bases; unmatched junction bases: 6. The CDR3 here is CASSSYRGSEQFF. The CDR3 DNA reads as TGTGCCAGCAGTTCCTACAGGGGTTCTGAGCAGTTCTTC.

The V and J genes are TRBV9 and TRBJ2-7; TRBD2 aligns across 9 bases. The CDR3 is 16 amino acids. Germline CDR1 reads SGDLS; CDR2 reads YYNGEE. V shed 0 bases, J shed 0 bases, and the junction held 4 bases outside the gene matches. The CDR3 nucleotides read TGTGCCAGCAGCGTAGGGGCTAGCGGGAACTCCTACGAGCAGTACTTC. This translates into CASSVGASGNSYEQYF.

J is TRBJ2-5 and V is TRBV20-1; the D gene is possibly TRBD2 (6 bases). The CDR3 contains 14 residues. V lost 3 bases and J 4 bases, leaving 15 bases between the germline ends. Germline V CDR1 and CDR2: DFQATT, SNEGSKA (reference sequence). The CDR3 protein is CSASHLGGGETQYF. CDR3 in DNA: TGCAGTGCTAGTCATCTGGGGGGAGGAGAGACCCAGTACTTC.

Written as DNA, the CDR3 is TGTGCCAGCAGCTCAGCTCCTCCAGGGGGTGGAACAGATACGCAGTATTTT. This sequence encodes CASSSAPPGGGTDTQYF. The chain is built from TRBV7-3 and TRBJ2-3; TRBD1 matches 7 bases. The CDR3 is made up of 17 amino acids. V trimming: 4 bases; J trimming: 3 bases; junction bases outside the gene matches: 13. Germline CDR1 is SGHTA and CDR2 is FQGTGA.

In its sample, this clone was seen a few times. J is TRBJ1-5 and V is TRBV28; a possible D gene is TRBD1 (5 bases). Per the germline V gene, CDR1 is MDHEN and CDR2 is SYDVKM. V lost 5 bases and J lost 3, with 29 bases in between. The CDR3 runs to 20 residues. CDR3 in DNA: TGTGCCAGCAGTCTACCCAGGGCGAAGGATTTTAAGGGCAACAATCAGCCCCAGCATTTT. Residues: CASSLPRAKDFKGNNQPQHF.

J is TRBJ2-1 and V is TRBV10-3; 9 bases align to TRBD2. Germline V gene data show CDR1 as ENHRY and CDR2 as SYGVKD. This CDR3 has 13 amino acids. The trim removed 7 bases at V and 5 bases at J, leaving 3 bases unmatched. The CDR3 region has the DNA TGTGCCATCAATCCTAGCGGGAACAATGAGCAGTTCTTC. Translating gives CAINPSGNNEQFF.

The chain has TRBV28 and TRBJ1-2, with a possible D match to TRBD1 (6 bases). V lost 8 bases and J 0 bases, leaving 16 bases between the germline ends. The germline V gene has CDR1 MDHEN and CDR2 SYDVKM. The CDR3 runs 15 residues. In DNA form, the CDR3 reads TGTGCCAGCCGAGACAGGCTCTTATCTAACTATGGCTACACCTTC. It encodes CASRDRLLSNYGYTF.

In DNA, the CDR3 is TGTGCCAGCAGTTACAGGGCCCACGAGCAGTACTTC. Its translation is CASSYRAHEQYF. The rearrangement uses TRBV6-6 and TRBJ2-7; the D is unclear. In germline, CDR1 is MNHNY, CDR2 SVGAGI (reference sequence). The CDR3 has 12 amino acids. Trimming stripped 2 bases from V and 5 bases from J, with 7 bases between.

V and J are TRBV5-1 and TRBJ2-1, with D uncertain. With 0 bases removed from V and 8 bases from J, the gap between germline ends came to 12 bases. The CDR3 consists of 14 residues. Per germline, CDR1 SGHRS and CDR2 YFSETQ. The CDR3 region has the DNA TGCGCCAGCAGCTTGGCCAAAGGGAACGATGAGCAGTTCTTC. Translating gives CASSLAKGNDEQFF.

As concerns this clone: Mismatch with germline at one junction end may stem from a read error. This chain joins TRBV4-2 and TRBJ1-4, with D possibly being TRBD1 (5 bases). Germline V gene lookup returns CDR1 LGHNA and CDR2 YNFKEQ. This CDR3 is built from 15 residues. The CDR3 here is CASSQDQAGFEKLFF. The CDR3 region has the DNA TGTGCCAGCAGTCAAGACCAGGCAGGGTTTGAAAAACTGTTTTTT.

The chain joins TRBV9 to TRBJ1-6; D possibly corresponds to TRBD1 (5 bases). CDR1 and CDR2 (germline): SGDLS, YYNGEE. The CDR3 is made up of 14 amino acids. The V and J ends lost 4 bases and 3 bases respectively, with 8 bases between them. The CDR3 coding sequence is TGTGCCAGCAGCCCAGGGAGCTATAATTCACCCCTCCACTTT. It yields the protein CASSPGSYNSPLHF.

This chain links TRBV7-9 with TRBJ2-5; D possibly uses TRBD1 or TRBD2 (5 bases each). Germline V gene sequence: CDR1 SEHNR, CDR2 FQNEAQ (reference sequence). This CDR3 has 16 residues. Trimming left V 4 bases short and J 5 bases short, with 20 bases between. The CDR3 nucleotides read TGTGCCAGCAGCTCCCTTGTTTGGGGGATGGGGGAGACCCAGTACTTC. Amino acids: CASSSLVWGMGETQYF.

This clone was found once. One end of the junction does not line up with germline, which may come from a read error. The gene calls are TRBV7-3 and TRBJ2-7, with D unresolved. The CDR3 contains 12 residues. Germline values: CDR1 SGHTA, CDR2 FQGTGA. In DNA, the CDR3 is TGTGCCAGCAGCGATCGACACGTTCCCGTTACCTTC. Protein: CASSDRHVPVTF.

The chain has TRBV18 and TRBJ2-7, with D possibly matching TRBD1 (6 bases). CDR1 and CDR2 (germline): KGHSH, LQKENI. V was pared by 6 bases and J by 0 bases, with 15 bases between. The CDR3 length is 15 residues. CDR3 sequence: CASSPDRSLSYEQYF. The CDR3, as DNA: TGTGCCAGCTCCCCAGACAGGTCCCTCTCCTACGAGCAGTACTTC.

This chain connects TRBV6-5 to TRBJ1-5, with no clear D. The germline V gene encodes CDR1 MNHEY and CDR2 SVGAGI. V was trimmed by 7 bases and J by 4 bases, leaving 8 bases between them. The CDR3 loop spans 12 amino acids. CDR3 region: CASNPANQPQHF. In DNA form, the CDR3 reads TGTGCCAGCAATCCGGCGAATCAGCCCCAGCATTTT.

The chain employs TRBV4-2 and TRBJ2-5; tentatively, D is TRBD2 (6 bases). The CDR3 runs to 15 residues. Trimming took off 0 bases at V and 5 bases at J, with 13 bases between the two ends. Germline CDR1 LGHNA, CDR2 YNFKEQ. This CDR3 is CASSQDQAAGETQYF. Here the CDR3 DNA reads TGTGCCAGCAGCCAAGATCAAGCCGCGGGGGAGACCCAGTACTTC.

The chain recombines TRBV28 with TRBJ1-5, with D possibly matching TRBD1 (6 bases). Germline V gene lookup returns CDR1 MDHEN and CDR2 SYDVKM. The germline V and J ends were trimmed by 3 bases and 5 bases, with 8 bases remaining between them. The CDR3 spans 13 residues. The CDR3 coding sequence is TGTGCCAGCAGTTTCAGGGGTGATCAGCCCCAGCATTTT. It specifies CASSFRGDQPQHF. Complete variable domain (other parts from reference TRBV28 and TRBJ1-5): DVKVTQSSRYLVKRTGEKVFLECVQDMDHENMFWYRQDPGLGLRLIYFSYDVKMKEKGDIPEGYSVSREKKERFSLILESASTNQTSMYLCASSFRGDQPQHFGDGTRLSIL.

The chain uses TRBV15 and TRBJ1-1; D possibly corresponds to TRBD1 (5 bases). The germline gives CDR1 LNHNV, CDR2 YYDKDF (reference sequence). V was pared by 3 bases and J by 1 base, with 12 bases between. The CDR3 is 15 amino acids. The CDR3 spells CATSRARTGNTEAFF. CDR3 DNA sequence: TGTGCCACCAGCAGGGCCCGCACAGGGAACACTGAAGCTTTCTTT.

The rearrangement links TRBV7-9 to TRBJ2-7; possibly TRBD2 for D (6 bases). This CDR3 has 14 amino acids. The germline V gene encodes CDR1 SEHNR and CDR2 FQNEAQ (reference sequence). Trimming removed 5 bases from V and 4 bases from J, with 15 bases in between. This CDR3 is CASSRVGGSYEQYF. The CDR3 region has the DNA TGTGCCAGCAGCAGAGTCGGGGGTTCATACGAGCAGTACTTC.

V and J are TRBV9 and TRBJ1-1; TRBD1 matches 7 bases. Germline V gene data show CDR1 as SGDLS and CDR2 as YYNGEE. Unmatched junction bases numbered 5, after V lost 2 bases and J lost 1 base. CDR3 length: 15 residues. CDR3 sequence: CASSVAGTANTEAFF. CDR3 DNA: TGTGCCAGCAGCGTTGCGGGGACAGCGAACACTGAAGCTTTCTTT.

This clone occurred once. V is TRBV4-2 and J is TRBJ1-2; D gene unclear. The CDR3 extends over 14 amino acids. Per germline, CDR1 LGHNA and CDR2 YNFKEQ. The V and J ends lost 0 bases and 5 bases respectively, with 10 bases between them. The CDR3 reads CASSQEQTGYGYTF. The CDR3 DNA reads TGTGCCAGCAGCCAAGAGCAGACGGGGTATGGCTACACCTTC.

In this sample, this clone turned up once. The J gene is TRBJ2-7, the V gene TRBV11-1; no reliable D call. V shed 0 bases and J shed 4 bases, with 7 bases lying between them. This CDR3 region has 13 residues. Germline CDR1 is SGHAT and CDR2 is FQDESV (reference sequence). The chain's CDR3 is CASSLARQYEQYF. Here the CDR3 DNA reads TGTGCCAGCAGCTTAGCGCGGCAATACGAGCAGTACTTC.